The sequence of this T cell receptor beta chain was determined in a study of cytomegalovirus exposure and HLA in healthy donors. Study results and limitations: The authors listed around 150 TCR beta chains as cytomegalovirus-associated.

TCRdb's copy holds only in-frame clones and misses some; the assay was immunoSEQ multiplex PCR. Of approximately 270,000 clones in the sample, about 86% were seen once. There are 18 residues in the CDR3. Germline CDR1 SGHNT, CDR2 YENEEA. The ends were cut back, 1 base at V and 0 bases at J, with 17 bases in the middle. Separation from the roughly 700-subject first cohort characterized the roughly 120-subject validation cohort, to which the donors belonged. A note on this clone: Its specificity is unknown.

Specimen: PBMCs. The receptor's source is a woman younger than 30 in good health and CMV-seronegative. This chain links TRBV11-3 with TRBJ2-3; D may be TRBD2 (5 bases). The CDR3 loop reads CASSLVPGLGTSTDTQYF. The DNA for the CDR3 is TGTGCCAGCAGCTTAGTTCCGGGGTTGGGCACTAGCACAGATACGCAGTATTTT.